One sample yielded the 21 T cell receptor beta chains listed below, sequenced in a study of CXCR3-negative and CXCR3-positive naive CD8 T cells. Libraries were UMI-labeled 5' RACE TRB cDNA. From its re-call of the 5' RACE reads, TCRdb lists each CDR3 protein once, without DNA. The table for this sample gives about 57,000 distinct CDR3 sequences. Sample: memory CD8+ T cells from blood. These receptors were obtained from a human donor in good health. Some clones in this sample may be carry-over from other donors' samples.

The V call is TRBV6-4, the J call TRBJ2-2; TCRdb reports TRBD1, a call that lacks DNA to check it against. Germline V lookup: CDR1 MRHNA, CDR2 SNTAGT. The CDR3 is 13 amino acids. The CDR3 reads CASSDRGTGELFF.

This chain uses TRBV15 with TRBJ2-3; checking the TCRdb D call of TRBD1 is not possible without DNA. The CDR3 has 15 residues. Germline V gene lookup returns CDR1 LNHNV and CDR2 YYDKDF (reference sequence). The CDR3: CATSRGRTGSDTQYF. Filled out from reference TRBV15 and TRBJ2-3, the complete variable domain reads DAMVIQNPRYQVTQFGKPVTLSCSQTLNHNVMYWYQQKSSQAPKLLFHYYDKDFNNEADTPDNFQSRRPNTSFCFLDIRSPGLGDTAMYLCATSRGRTGSDTQYFGPGTRLTVL.

The CDR3: CAIRDTGTGLNTEAFF. The chain is built from TRBV10-3 and TRBJ1-1; TCRdb lists TRBD1, though no DNA is available to test this call. The length of the CDR3 is 16 residues. Looked up from germline, CDR1 is ENHRY and CDR2 is SYGVKD.

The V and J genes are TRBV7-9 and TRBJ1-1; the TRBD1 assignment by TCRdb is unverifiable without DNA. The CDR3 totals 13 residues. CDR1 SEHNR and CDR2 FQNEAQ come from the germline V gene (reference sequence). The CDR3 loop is CASTPRGATEAFF.

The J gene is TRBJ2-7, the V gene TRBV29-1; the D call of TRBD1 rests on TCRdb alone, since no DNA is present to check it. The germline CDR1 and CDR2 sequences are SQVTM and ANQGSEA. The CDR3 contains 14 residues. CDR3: CSVESPTENYEQYF.

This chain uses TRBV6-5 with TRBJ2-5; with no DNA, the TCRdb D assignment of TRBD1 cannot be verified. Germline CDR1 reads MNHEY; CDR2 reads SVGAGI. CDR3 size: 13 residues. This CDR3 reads CASSNRGPETQYF.

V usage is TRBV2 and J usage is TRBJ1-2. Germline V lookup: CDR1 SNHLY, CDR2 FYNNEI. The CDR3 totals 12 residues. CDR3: CASRSSNYGYTF.

This CDR3 is CASSPHRGGTGELFF. The V call is TRBV6-5, the J call TRBJ2-2; TCRdb proposes TRBD2, but this gene call is untestable without DNA. The CDR3 has 15 residues. The V gene's germline CDR1 is MNHEY and CDR2 SVGAGI.

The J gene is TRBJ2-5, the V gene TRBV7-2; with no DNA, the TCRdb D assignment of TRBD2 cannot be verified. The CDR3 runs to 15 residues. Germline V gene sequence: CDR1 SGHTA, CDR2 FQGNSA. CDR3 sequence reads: CASSQIRGGKETQYF.

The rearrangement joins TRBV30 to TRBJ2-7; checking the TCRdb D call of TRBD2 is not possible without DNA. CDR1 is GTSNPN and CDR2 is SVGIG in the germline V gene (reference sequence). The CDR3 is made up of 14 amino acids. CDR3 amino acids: CAWTWGSGRYEQYF.

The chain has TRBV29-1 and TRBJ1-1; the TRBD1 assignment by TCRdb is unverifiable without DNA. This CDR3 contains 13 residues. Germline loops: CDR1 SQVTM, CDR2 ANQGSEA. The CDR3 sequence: CSVETGDHTEAFF.

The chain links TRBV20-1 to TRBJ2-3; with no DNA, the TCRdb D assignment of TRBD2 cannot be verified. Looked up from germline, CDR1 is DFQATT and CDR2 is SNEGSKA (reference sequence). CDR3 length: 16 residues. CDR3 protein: CSARILSGGDTDTQYF.

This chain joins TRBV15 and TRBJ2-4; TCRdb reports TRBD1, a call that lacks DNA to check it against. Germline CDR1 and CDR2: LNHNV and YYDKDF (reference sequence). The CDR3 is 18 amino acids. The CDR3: CATSRGTRGPLAKNIQYF. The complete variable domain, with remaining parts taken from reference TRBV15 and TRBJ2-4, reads DAMVIQNPRYQVTQFGKPVTLSCSQTLNHNVMYWYQQKSSQAPKLLFHYYDKDFNNEADTPDNFQSRRPNTSFCFLDIRSPGLGDTAMYLCATSRGTRGPLAKNIQYFGAGTRLSVL.

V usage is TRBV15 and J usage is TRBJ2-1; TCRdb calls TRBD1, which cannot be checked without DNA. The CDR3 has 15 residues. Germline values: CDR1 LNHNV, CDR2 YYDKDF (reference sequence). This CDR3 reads CATSRDRGISSEQFF.

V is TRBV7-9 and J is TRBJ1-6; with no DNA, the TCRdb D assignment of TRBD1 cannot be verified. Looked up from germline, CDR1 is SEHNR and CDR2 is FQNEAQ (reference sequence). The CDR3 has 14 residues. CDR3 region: CASRSGQGNSPLHF.

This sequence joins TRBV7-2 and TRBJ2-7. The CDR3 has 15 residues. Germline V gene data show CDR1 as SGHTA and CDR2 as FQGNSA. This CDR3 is CASSIYVGTSYEQYF.

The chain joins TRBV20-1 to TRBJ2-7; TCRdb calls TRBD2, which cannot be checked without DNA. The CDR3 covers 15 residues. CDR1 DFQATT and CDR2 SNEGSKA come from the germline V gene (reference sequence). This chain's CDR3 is CSARGAGGHVDEQYF.

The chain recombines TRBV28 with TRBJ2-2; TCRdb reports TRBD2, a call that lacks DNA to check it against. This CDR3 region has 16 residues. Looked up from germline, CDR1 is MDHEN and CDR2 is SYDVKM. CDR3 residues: CASSSWTSGNTGELFF.

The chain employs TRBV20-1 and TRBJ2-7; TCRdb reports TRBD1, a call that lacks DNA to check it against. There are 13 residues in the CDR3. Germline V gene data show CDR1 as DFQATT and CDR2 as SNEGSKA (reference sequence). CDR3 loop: CSATQTGSYEQYF.

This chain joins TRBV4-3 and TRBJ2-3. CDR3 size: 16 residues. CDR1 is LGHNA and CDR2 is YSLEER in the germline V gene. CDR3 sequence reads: CASSQDFGGGADTQYF.

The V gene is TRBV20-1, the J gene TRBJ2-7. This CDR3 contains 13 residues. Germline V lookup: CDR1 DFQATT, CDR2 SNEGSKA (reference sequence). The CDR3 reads CSARLSVTYEQYF.